One and the same sample provided the 23 T cell receptor beta chains below, sequenced in a study of blood T cells in healthy people across ages. Then a second PCR, running roughly 7 to 11 cycles, was carried out with a sample-barcoded 5' primer and a J-beta primer mix. TCRdb analysed the 5' RACE reads with MiXCR anew, one entry per CDR3 protein. The table has under 2,000,000 distinct CDR3 sequences, 49% seen once. Sequenced sample: blood. Receptors originate from a woman aged 40 to 50 in good health.

The chain joins TRBV6-5 to TRBJ2-1, with TRBD2 as a possible D gene (5 bases). Germline values: CDR1 MNHEY, CDR2 SVGAGI. This CDR3 is 16 amino acids long. Between the trimmed V and J ends, which lost 4 bases and 3 bases, there was a span of 16 bases. DNA for the CDR3: TGTGCCAGCAGTTCCCCGGGGAAGGGATTCTACAATGAGCAGTTCTTC. Its translation is CASSSPGKGFYNEQFF.

The chain uses TRBV3-1 and TRBJ2-7; TRBD2 agrees at 8 bases. The J call is doubtful: the DNA matches TRBJ2-5 better. Germline CDR1 LGHDT, CDR2 YNNKEL (reference sequence). The CDR3 runs 15 residues. This chain's CDR3 is CASSRRTSRYETQYF. CDR3 DNA: TGTGCCAGCAGCCGCCGGACTAGCCGTTATGAGACCCAGTACTTC.

The chain combines TRBV21-1 with TRBJ2-5; the table's D gene call, TRBD1, was not cross checked with the DNA. Judging by the DNA end, TRBJ2-7 fits better; the J call may be wrong. TRBV21-1 is given as a pseudogene. This CDR3 contains 13 residues. The CDR3 DNA follows: TGTGAGGGGGTGGAGGCTTTCTCCTACGAGCAGTACTTC. It specifies CEGVEAFSYEQYF.

This sequence joins TRBV4-3 and TRBJ2-1, with D perhaps matching TRBD2 (6 bases). Germline lookup yields CDR1 LGHNA and CDR2 YSLEER. The CDR3 spans 15 residues. The germline V and J ends were trimmed by 1 base and 7 bases, with 14 bases remaining between them. DNA of the CDR3: TGCGCCAGCAGCCAAGCTGGTCGGGGGAATAATGAGCAGTTCTTC. Translation: CASSQAGRGNNEQFF.

The genes are TRBV10-3 and TRBJ1-2; a weak D match, TRBD1 (6 bases). From germline, CDR1 is ENHRY and CDR2 SYGVKD. The V end was cut by 4 bases, the J end by 4 bases, with 13 bases between. The CDR3 sequence is 14 residues long. In DNA, the CDR3 is TGTGCCATCAGTGGCCGAGAGGACAGCTATGGCTACACCTTC. Its protein product is CAISGREDSYGYTF.

The V and J genes are TRBV25-1 and TRBJ1-4; possible D gene TRBD1, 5 bases. In germline, CDR1 is MGHDK, CDR2 SYGVNS. V dropped 4 bases and J dropped 4 bases, with 10 bases sitting between them. CDR3 length equals 14 residues. CDR3 sequence reads: CASSVGRVNEKLFF. As DNA, the CDR3 is TGTGCCAGCAGTGTGGGACGGGTTAATGAAAAACTGTTTTTT.

As regards this clonotype: A much bigger clone sits one base away, suggesting this may be a read error. The V gene is TRBV27, the J gene TRBJ2-5; D may be TRBD2 (6 bases). The end of the DNA aligns better with TRBJ2-7, so the J call may be wrong. This CDR3 region has 14 residues. CDR1 and CDR2 from the germline V gene are MNHEY and SMNVEV (reference sequence). The DNA for the CDR3 is TGTGCCAGCAGTTTATCGAAGGAGGGCTACGAGCAGTACTTC. Translating gives CASSLSKEGYEQYF.

On this clonotype itself: One junction end does not reproduce the germline sequence, and a read error may be involved. V is TRBV3-1 and J is TRBJ2-4; no clear D gene. The tail of the sequence fits TRBJ2-7 better, so the J call may be wrong. The CDR3 extends over 13 amino acids. Germline V gene lookup returns CDR1 LGHDT and CDR2 YNNKEL (reference sequence). The DNA for the CDR3 is TGTGCCAACAGCCAAGTCCGGTCCTCCGAGCAGTACTTC. Amino acid sequence: CANSQVRSSEQYF.

The chain is built from TRBV12-3 or TRBV12-4 and TRBJ1-6; perhaps TRBD1 as D (5 bases). The V gene lost 6 bases and the J gene lost 4 bases, with 13 bases spanning the gap. This CDR3 contains 15 residues. CDR3: CASRPPGPYNSPLHF. The CDR3 DNA follows: TGTGCCAGCAGACCCCCGGGGCCATATAATTCACCCCTCCACTTT.

The CDR3 here is CASSQGLAGAEYGYTF. CDR3 sequence (DNA): TGTGCCAGCAGCCAAGGATTGGCAGGTGCCGAATATGGCTACACCTTC. The chain employs TRBV3-1 and TRBJ1-2; D call uncertain. Trimming pared 1 base from V and 5 bases from J, leaving 17 bases between. CDR1 is LGHDT and CDR2 is YNNKEL in the germline V gene (reference sequence). The CDR3 spans 16 residues.

This clonotype appeared a few times. The rearrangement links TRBV20-1 to TRBJ2-1; weak D call: TRBD2 (6 bases). CDR1 is DFQATT and CDR2 is SNEGSKA in the germline V gene (reference sequence). V lost 1 base to trimming and J lost 7 bases, with 11 bases between them. The CDR3 length is 13 residues. The CDR3 coding sequence is TGCAGTGCTAGAGGCGGGGTTCTGAATGAGCAGTTCTTC. This sequence encodes CSARGGVLNEQFF.

The gene calls are TRBV7-9 and TRBJ1-1; D is uncertain. V was pared by 4 bases and J by 9 bases, with 21 bases between. Germline V gives CDR1 SEHNR, CDR2 FQNEAQ (reference sequence). The CDR3 has 15 amino acids. The CDR3 spells CASSSALEFGGKAFF. The CDR3 nucleotides read TGTGCCAGCAGCTCCGCGCTCGAATTCGGAGGTAAAGCTTTCTTT.

The chain couples TRBV2 to TRBJ2-1; D not resolved. Germline V gene data show CDR1 as SNHLY and CDR2 as FYNNEI. The CDR3 is made up of 13 amino acids. Trimming pared 8 bases from V and 2 bases from J, leaving 10 bases between. DNA of the CDR3: TGTGCCAGCGGCCCAGTTCCCTACAATGAGCAGTTCTTC. Translating gives CASGPVPYNEQFF.

The genes are TRBV21-1 and TRBJ2-3; the table assigns TRBD1, which was not confirmed against the DNA. TRBV21-1 is deemed a pseudogene. This CDR3 region has 15 residues. CDR3 nucleotides: TGTGCCAGCAGCACCCTCAGACAGATCACAGATACGCAGTATTTT. Amino acids: CASSTLRQITDTQYF.

This clonotype was seen only a few times. Its ends do not fully match the called genes, so a read error is possible. V gene TRBV4-3 combines with J gene TRBJ1-1; D gene unclear. The CDR3 consists of 14 residues. The germline V gene encodes CDR1 LGHNA and CDR2 YSLEER. CDR3 protein: CASSQVGRNTEAFF. The CDR3 coding sequence is TGTGCCAGCAGCCAAGTTGGGAGGAACACTGAAGCTTTCTTT.

This sequence joins TRBV11-2 and TRBJ2-1; the D gene is possibly TRBD2 (6 bases). Germline CDR1 reads SGHAT; CDR2 reads FQNNGV. This CDR3 region has 11 residues. V shed 6 bases and J shed 9 bases, with 9 bases lying between them. The DNA for the CDR3 is TGTGCCAGCAGGCGGGGCCTTGAGCAGTTCTTC. It specifies CASRRGLEQFF. The full variable domain, rest sourced from reference TRBV11-2 and TRBJ2-1, is EAGVAQSPRYKIIEKRQSVAFWCNPISGHATLYWYQQILGQGPKLLIQFQNNGVVDDSQLPKDRFSAERLKGVDSTLKIQPAKLEDSAVYLCASRRGLEQFFGPGTRLTVL.

The rearrangement uses TRBV5-1 and TRBJ2-2; weak D call: TRBD2 (7 bases). Germline-derived CDR1 and CDR2 are SGHRS and YFSETQ. This CDR3 spans 17 amino acids. V was cut by 3 bases and J by 7 bases, with 22 bases left in between. CDR3 in amino acids: CASSWGVAGAQDGELFF. The CDR3 nucleotides are TGCGCCAGCAGCTGGGGGGTTGCGGGGGCACAAGACGGGGAGCTGTTTTTT.

The chain recombines TRBV6-5 with TRBJ2-7; a weak D match, TRBD1 (6 bases). Germline CDR1 reads MNHEY; CDR2 reads SVGAGI. Trimming left V 2 bases short and J 2 bases short, with 16 bases between. CDR3 length equals 16 residues. CDR3 sequence (DNA): TGTGCCAGCAGTTACATCCTTCCGGACAGAACCTACGAGCAGTACTTC. Translated: CASSYILPDRTYEQYF.

This clonotype was seen more than once but under ten times. The gene calls are TRBV7-2 and TRBJ2-3; maybe TRBD2 (6 bases). V was shortened by 8 bases and J by 2 bases, with 17 bases between the two germline ends. The CDR3 covers 15 residues. From germline, CDR1 is SGHTA and CDR2 FQGNSA. The CDR3 reads CASVPLGGVTDTQYF. The DNA of the CDR3 is TGTGCCAGCGTACCTCTTGGAGGGGTCACAGATACGCAGTATTTT.

This clonotype appeared once. A read error may account for a junction end that differs from germline. V and J are TRBV4-3 and TRBJ2-3; 7 bases match TRBD2. The CDR3 sequence is 15 residues long. Germline values: CDR1 LGHNA, CDR2 YSLEER. The CDR3 nucleotides read TGCGCCAGCAGGCAAGATGGCGGGGGACCAGATACGCAGTATTTT. Its protein is CASRQDGGGPDTQYF.

A note on this clonotype: Possible read error: a much larger clone is one base away. J is TRBJ2-1 and V is TRBV7-3, with a possible D match to TRBD2 (6 bases). The CDR3 consists of 14 residues. V was clipped by 2 bases and J by 10 bases, with 15 bases between them. The V gene's germline CDR1 is SGHTA and CDR2 FQGTGA. The CDR3 DNA is TGTGCCAGCAGCTTATCAATGGGAGGCGAGGAGCAGTTCTTC. This codes for CASSLSMGGEEQFF.

This chain joins TRBV28 and TRBJ2-5; 7 nucleotides line up with TRBD2. J gave up 4 bases and V 6 bases, and 5 bases lay outside the gene matches. The CDR3 extends over 13 amino acids. In germline, CDR1 is MDHEN, CDR2 SYDVKM. CDR3 sequence (DNA): TGTGCCAGCAGGGGTCGCGGGGGAGAGACCCAGTACTTC. Encoded protein: CASRGRGGETQYF.

The chain combines TRBV6-1 with TRBJ1-4, with D possibly being TRBD1 (5 bases). Per the germline V gene, CDR1 is MNHNS and CDR2 is SASEGT. The CDR3 spans 15 residues. The germline V and J ends were trimmed by 4 bases and 6 bases, with 15 bases remaining between them. The CDR3 spells CASSGGRDGHEKLFF. CDR3 DNA: TGTGCCAGCAGTGGTGGTAGGGACGGGCATGAAAAACTGTTTTTT.